The present T cell receptor beta chain was sequenced within a study of T cell responses to AZD1222 COVID-19 vaccine. In germline, CDR1 is LNHDA, CDR2 SQIVND (reference sequence). Trimming took 1 base from V and 0 from J, leaving 9 bases between them. The CDR3 consists of 15 residues. Study findings and constraints: Among the donors, most were white British and more were female, and clonal diversity was possibly underestimated. Only a handful of AZD1222 recipients were seropositive at baseline. Sampled repertoires all dated from after the peak T cell response.

TCRdb keeps only in-frame clones here, not all; method: immunoSEQ multiplex PCR. The table has 90,000 to 120,000 clones, 75% to 95% seen once. A note on this clone: What it recognizes is unknown.

This material consisted of peripheral blood, taken 28 days after the second AZD1222 dose. This TCR was sampled from an adult who received the AZD1222 COVID-19 vaccine. The gene calls are TRBV19 and TRBJ1-1; the D gene is possibly TRBD1 (6 bases). Written as DNA, the CDR3 is TGTGCCAGTAGTATAGGGGGGACATTGAACACTGAAGCTTTCTTT. Its translation is CASSIGGTLNTEAFF.